These T cell receptor beta chains were read from a single sample in a study of T cells after somatic rescue of genetic block. Measured with immunoSEQ multiplex PCR; TCRdb has only the in-frame clones, and not every one. The sample has about 52,000 clones, 90% to 97% seen once. Input material: peripheral blood mononuclear cells (PBMCs). These receptors all come from a child under three years old. Both conserved end residues are part of each CDR3. A D gene is named only where the DNA matches it firmly. The size field is filled for only some rows; it gives once, few, many or a size class.

>TRBJ2-6|-|TRBV18|-
TGTGCCAGCTCACCACGGGGGCTGGGGGCCAACGTCCTGACTTTC
CASSPRGLGANVLTF
>TRBJ2-5|-|TRBV30|-
TGTGCCTGGGGGGGGCCGAAGACCCAGTACTTC
CAWGGPKTQYF
>TRBJ2-4|-|TRBV5-4|-
TGTGCCAGCAGCTGCCGGGACATAGCCAAAAACATTCAGTACTTC
CASSCRDIAKNIQYF
>TRBJ1-1|-|TRBV7-6|TRBD1
TGTGCCAGCAGCCTTTCGGGACAGGGGACCACTGAAGCTTTCTTT
CASSLSGQGTTEAFF
>TRBJ2-7|-|TRBV10-2|TRBD1
TGCGCCAGCAGTGCATCCGGGACAGCGGACGAGCAGTACTTC
CASSASGTADEQYF
>TRBJ1-5|-|TRBV4-1|-
TGCGCCAGCAGCCAAGATCGGCCAGGCAATCAGCCCCAGCATTTT
CASSQDRPGNQPQHF
>TRBJ1-5|-|TRBV28|TRBD1
TGTGCCAGCAATCGGGCAGGGGGACAGCCCCAGCATTTT
CASNRAGGQPQHF
>TRBJ1-4|-|TRBV30|TRBD1
TGTGCCTGGAGTACAGGGGCAACTAATGAAAAACTGTTTTTT
CAWSTGATNEKLFF
>TRBJ2-7|-|TRBV6-5|TRBD1
TGTGCCAGCGTAGGACAGGGATACGAGCAGTACTTC
CASVGQGYEQYF
>TRBJ1-4|once|TRBV4-1|TRBD1
TGCGCCAGCAGACAAGGGGGCAGGGAAAAACTGTTTTTT
CASRQGGREKLFF
>TRBJ2-3|-|TRBV5-4|TRBD2
TGTGCCAGCAGCTTGCTCGTAGAAGCGGGGTTCACAGATACGCAGTATTTT
CASSLLVEAGFTDTQYF
>TRBJ1-5|once|TRBV10-3|TRBD1
TGTGCCATCAGGGGACAGGGGGCGGGTCAGCCCCAGCATTTT
CAIRGQGAGQPQHF
>TRBJ1-5|-|TRBV6-9|-
TGTGCCAGCAGTTATCCCTCTTATAGCAATCAGCCCCAGCATTTT
CASSYPSYSNQPQHF
>TRBJ2-3|-|TRBV7-9|TRBD2
TGTGCCAGCAGCCCGTTCGGGACTAGCGGGCCTAGCACAGATACGCAGTATTTT
CASSPFGTSGPSTDTQYF
>TRBJ2-5|-|TRBV11-3|TRBD2
TGTGCCAGCAGCTTATCTAGCGGGGACTTCCAAGAGACCCAGTACTTC
CASSLSSGDFQETQYF
>TRBJ2-6|-|TRBV30|TRBD1
TGTGCCTGGCCAGAGCTTGGACAGGGCCCCGACTCTGGGGCCAACGTCCTGACTTTC
CAWPELGQGPDSGANVLTF
>TRBJ2-7|-|TRBV7-2|-
TGTGCCAGCACACTTCGGCCAGCGGGCTACACCTACGAGCAGTACTTC
CASTLRPAGYTYEQYF
>TRBJ2-6|-|TRBV5-1|TRBD2
TGCGCCAGCAGCTTGGGACTAGCGGGCTCTGGGGCCAACGTCCTGACTTTC
CASSLGLAGSGANVLTF
>TRBJ2-3|-|TRBV10-3|TRBD2
TGTGCCATCAGTGAGTCTAGCGGGAGGGCCGATACGCAGTATTTT
CAISESSGRADTQYF
>TRBJ2-3|-|TRBV30|-
TGTGCCTGGAGTGGACTAGATACGCAGTATTTT
CAWSGLDTQYF
>TRBJ1-3|-|TRBV6-5|-
TGTGCCAGCTCAAACCTAGGGGGAAACACCATATATTTT
CASSNLGGNTIYF
>TRBJ2-2|-|TRBV5-4|TRBD1
TGTGCCAGCAGCTCCCCGGGACAGGCTTCGAACACCGGGGAGCTGTTTTTT
CASSSPGQASNTGELFF
>TRBJ1-2|-|TRBV5-6|-
TGTGCCAGCAGCTTGGTGGGGTCTAACTATGGCTACACCTTC
CASSLVGSNYGYTF
>TRBJ1-5|-|TRBV19|-
TGTGCCAGTAGTATACCTGGACAGTATAGCAATCAGCCCCAGCATTTT
CASSIPGQYSNQPQHF
>TRBJ2-5|-|TRBV6-1|-
TGTGCCAGCAGCTTACAGGGTCAAGAGACCCAGTACTTC
CASSLQGQETQYF
>TRBJ1-4|-|TRBV5-1|TRBD1
TGCGCCAGCAGCTTCACAGGGGGCGCTGAAAAACTGTTTTTT
CASSFTGGAEKLFF
>TRBJ2-3|-|TRBV5-1|TRBD2
TGCGCCAGCAGCTTCCCCCAACTAGCGGGAGGAGGGGATACGCAGTATTTT
CASSFPQLAGGGDTQYF
>TRBJ1-5|-|TRBV27|-
TGTGCCAGCAGTCCCCGGACAGCTCGGGGCAATCAGCCCCAGCATTTT
CASSPRTARGNQPQHF
>TRBJ2-4|-|TRBV2|-
TGTGCCAGCAGTGGGGGGACCAAAAACATTCAGTACTTC
CASSGGTKNIQYF
>TRBJ2-7|-|TRBV6-6|-
TGTGCCAGCAGTTACTTGACAGTGGCAGATTTTAGCGAGCAGTACTTC
CASSYLTVADFSEQYF